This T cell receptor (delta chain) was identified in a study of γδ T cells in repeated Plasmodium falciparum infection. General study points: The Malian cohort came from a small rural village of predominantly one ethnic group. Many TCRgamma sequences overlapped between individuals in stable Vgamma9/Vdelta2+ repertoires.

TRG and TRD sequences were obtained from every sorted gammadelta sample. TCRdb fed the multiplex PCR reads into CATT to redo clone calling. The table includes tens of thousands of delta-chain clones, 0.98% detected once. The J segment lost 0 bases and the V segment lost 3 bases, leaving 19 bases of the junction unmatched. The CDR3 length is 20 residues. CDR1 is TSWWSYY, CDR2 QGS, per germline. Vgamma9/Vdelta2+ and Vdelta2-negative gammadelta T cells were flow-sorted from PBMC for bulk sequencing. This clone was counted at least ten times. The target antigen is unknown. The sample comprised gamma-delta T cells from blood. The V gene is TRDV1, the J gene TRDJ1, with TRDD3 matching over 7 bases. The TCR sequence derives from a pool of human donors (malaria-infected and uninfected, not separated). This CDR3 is CALGEPPLGLGGLYTDKLIF. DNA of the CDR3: TGTGCTCTTGGGGAGCCGCCCTTAGGGCTGGGGGGCCTCTACACCGATAAACTCATCTTT.